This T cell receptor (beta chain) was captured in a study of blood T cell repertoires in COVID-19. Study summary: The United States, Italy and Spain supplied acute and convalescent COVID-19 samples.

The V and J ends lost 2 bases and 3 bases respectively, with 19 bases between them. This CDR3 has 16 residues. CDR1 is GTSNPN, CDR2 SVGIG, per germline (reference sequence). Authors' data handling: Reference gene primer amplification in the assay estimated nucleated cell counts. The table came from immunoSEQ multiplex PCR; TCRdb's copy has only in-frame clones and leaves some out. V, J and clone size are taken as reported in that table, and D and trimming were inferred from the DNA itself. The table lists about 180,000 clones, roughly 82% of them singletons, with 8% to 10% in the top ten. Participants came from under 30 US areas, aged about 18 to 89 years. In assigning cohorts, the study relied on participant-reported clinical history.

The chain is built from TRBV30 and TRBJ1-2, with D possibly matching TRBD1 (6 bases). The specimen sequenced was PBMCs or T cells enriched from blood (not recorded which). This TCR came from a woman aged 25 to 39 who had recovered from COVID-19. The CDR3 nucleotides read TGTGCCTGGAGTCCACAAACAGGGATGCGAGACTATGGCTACACCTTC. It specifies CAWSPQTGMRDYGYTF.